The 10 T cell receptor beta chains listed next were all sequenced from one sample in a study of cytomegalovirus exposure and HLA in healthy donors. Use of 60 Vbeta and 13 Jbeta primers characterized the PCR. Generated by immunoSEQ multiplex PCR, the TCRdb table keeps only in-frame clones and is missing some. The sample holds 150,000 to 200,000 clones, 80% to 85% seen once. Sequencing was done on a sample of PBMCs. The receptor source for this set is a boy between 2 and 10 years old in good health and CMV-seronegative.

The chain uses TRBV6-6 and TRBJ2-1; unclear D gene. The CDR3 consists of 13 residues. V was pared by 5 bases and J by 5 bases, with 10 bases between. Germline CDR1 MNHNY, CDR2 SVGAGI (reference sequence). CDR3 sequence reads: CASSGQADNEQFF. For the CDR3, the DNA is TGTGCCAGCAGTGGCCAGGCTGACAATGAGCAGTTCTTC.

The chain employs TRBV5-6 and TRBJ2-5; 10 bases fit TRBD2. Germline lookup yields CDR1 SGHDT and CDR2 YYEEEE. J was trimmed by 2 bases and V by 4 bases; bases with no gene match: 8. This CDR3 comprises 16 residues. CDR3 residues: CASSRLGLAVQETQYF. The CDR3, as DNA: TGTGCCAGCAGCCGGTTAGGACTAGCGGTACAAGAGACCCAGTACTTC.

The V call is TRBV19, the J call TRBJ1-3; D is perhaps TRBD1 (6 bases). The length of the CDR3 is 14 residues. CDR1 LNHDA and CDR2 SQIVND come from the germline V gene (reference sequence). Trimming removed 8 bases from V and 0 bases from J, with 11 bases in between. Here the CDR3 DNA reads TGTGCCAGTCTCGGACAGAGCTCTGGAAACACCATATATTTT. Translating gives CASLGQSSGNTIYF.

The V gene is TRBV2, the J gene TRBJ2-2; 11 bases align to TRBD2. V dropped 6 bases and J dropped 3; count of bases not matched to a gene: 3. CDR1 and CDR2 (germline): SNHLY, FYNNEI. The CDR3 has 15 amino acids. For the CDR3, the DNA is TGTGCCAGCAGAGTACTAGCGGGGGACACCGGGGAGCTGTTTTTT. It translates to CASRVLAGDTGELFF.

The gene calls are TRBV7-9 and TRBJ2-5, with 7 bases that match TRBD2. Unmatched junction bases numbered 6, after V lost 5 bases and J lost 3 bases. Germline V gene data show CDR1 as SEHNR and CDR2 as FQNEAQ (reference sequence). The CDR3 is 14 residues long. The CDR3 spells CASSRGRAEETQYF. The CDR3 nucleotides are TGTGCCAGCAGCCGAGGGAGGGCCGAAGAGACCCAGTACTTC.

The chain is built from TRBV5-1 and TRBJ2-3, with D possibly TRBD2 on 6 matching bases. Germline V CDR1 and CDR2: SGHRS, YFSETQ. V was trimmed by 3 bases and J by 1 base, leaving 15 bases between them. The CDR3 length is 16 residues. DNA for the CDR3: TGCGCCAGCAGCTCGGTTCCGGGGGTCGGCACAGATACGCAGTATTTT. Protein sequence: CASSSVPGVGTDTQYF.

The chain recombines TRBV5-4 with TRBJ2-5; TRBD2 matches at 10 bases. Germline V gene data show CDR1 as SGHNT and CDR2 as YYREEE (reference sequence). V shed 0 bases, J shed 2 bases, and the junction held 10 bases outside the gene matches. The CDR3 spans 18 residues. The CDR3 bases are TGTGCCAGCAGCTTGGTCCCCCTAGCGGGAGAGCTACAAGAGACCCAGTACTTC. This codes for CASSLVPLAGELQETQYF.

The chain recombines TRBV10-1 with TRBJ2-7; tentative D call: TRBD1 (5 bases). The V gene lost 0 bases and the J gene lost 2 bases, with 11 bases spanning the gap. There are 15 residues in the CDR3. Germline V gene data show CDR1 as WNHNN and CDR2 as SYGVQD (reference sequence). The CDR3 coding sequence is TGCGCCAGCAGTGAGTCAGGGGCCAAAACCTACGAGCAGTACTTC. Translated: CASSESGAKTYEQYF.

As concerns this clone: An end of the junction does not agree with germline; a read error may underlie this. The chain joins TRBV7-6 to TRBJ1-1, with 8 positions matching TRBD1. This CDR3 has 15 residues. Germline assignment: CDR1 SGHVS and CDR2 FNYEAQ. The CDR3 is CASSPRTGMKTEAFF. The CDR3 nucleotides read TGTGCCAGCAGCCCGCGGACAGGGATGAAAACTGAAGCTTTCTTT.

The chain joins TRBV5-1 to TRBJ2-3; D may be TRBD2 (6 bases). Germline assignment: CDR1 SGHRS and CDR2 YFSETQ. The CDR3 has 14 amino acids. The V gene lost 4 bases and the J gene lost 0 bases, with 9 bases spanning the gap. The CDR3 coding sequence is TGCGCCAGCAGCACGGGGACTAGCACAGATACGCAGTATTTT. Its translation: CASSTGTSTDTQYF. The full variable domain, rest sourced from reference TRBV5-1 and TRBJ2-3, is KAGVTQTPRYLIKTRGQQVTLSCSPISGHRSVSWYQQTPGQGLQFLFEYFSETQRNKGNFPGRFSGRQFSNSRSEMNVSTLELGDSALYLCASSTGTSTDTQYFGPGTRLTVL.